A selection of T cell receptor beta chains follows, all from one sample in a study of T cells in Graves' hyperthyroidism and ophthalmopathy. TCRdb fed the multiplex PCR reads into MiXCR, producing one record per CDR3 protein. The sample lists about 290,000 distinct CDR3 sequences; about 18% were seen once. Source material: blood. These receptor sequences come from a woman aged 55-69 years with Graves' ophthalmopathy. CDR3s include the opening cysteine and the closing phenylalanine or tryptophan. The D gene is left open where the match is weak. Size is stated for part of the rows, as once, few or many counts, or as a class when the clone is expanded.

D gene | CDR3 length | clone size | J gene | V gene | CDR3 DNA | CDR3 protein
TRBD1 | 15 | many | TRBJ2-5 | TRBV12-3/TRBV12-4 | TGTGCCAGCAGTTTAAGTTCACAGGGGGGAGAGACCCAGTACTTC | CASSLSSQGGETQYF
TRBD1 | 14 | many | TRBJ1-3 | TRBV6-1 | TGTGCCAGCAGGACCGGGACAGCAGGAAACACCATATATTTT | CASRTGTAGNTIYF
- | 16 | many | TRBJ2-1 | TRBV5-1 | TGCGCCAGCAGTGGGATGGGAGTGAGCTCCTACAATGAGCAGTTCTTC | CASSGMGVSSYNEQFF
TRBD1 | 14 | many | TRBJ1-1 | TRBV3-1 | TGTGCCAGCAGCCGAAACAGGGACAGGGCTGAAGCTTTCTTT | CASSRNRDRAEAFF
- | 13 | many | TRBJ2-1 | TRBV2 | TGTGCCAGCATCGGGGAGTACTACAATGAGCAGTTCTTC | CASIGEYYNEQFF
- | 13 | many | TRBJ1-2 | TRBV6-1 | TGTGCCAGCAGAGCGCAAGAAAGCTATGGCTACACCTTC | CASRAQESYGYTF
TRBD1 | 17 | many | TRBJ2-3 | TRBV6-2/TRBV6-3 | TGTGCCAGCATAGACGCGACGGGACAGGGGGCCACAGATACGCAGTATTTT | CASIDATGQGATDTQYF
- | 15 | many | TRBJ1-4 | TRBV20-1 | TGCAGTGCTAGAGGGGTAGGGGTAACTAATGAAAAACTGTTTTTT | CSARGVGVTNEKLFF
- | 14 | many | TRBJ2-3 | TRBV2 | TGTGCCAGCAGTGACGTGACTAGCACAGATACGCAGTATTTT | CASSDVTSTDTQYF
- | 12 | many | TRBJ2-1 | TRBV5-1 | TGCGCCAGCAGCTTGGAAACCCCCGAGCAGTTCTTC | CASSLETPEQFF
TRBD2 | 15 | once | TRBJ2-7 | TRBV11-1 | TGTGCCAGCAGCTTGTTGACTAGCGGGATATTCGAGCAGTACTTC | CASSLLTSGIFEQYF
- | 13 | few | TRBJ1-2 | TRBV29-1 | TGCAGCGTTGAACCGAATGAGTCGCGGGGCTACACCTTC | CSVEPNESRGYTF
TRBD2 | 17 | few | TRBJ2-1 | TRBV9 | TGTGCCAGCAGCGTTGAGCTCGGGACTAGCGGGAGGAGTGAGCAGTTCTTC | CASSVELGTSGRSEQFF
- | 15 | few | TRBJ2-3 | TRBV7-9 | TGTGCCAGCAGCTTAGGGGACTTCCCCACAGATACGCAGTATTTT | CASSLGDFPTDTQYF
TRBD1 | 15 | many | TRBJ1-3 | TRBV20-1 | TGCAGTGCCAGACGGGGGACAGGGTACGGAAACACCATATATTTT | CSARRGTGYGNTIYF
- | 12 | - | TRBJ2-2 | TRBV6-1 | TGTGCCAGTGCAGAGAGCACCGGGGAGCTGTTTTTT | CASAESTGELFF
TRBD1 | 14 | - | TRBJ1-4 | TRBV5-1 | TGCGCCAGCAGCAGGGGACAGTATAATGAAAAACTGTTTTTT | CASSRGQYNEKLFF
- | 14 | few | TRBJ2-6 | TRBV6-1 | TGTGCCAGCCACAAACCTTCTGGGGCCAACGTCCTGACTTTC | CASHKPSGANVLTF
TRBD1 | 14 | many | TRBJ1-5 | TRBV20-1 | TGCAGTGCTTCTCCGGGACAGGTAGATCAGCCCCAGCATTTT | CSASPGQVDQPQHF
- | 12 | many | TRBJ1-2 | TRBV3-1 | TGTGCCAGCAGCCAATTAAACTATGGCTACACCTTC | CASSQLNYGYTF
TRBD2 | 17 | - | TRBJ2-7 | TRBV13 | TGTGCCAGCAGCTTAATGCGACTAGCGCGTAGCTCCTACGAGCAGTACTTC | CASSLMRLARSSYEQYF
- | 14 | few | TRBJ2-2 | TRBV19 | TGTGCCAGTAGTTTTACAGGGAGCACCGGGGAGCTGTTTTTT | CASSFTGSTGELFF
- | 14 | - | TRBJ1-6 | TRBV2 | TGTGCCAGCAGCCAACAGGGATCCAATTCACCCCTCCACTTT | CASSQQGSNSPLHF
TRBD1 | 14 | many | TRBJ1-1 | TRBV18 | TGTGCCAGCTCGGAGGACAGGGGGTACACTGAAGCTTTCTTT | CASSEDRGYTEAFF
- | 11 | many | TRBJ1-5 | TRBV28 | TGTGCCAGCAGCAGATATCAGCCCCAGCATTTT | CASSRYQPQHF
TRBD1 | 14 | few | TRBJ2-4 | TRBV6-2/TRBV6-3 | TGTGCCAGCAGAAGGACAGGGGAGCGTGACATTCAGTACTTC | CASRRTGERDIQYF
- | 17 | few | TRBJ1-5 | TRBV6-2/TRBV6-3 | TGTGCCAGCAGGGAGACAGGTCGGGGGGAAACTAGTCAGCCCCAGCATTTT | CASRETGRGETSQPQHF
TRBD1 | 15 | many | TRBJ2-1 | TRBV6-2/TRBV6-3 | TGTGCCAGCGGCCAATCGGGACAGGGAAACAATGAGCAGTTCTTC | CASGQSGQGNNEQFF
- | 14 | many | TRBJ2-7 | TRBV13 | TGTGCCAGCAGCCAGGGGGGGACACCCTACGAGCAGTACTTC | CASSQGGTPYEQYF
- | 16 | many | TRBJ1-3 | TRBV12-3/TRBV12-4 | TGTGCCAGCAGTTTAAAGGCAGCTTTCTCTGGAAACACCATATATTTT | CASSLKAAFSGNTIYF
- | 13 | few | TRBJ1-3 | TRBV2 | TGTGCCAGCAGTGTGTACTCTGGAAACACCATATATTTT | CASSVYSGNTIYF
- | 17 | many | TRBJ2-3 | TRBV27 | TGTGCCAGCAGTTCTAAGGGGCCAACACGATTCACAGATACGCAGTATTTT | CASSSKGPTRFTDTQYF
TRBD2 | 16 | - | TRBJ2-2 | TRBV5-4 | TGTGCCAGCAGCAACGGACTAGCGGGAGGGGGCGGGGAGCTGTTTTTT | CASSNGLAGGGGELFF
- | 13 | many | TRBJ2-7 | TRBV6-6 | TGTGCCAGCAGTTACTCTAGGGGCTACGAGCAGTACTTC | CASSYSRGYEQYF
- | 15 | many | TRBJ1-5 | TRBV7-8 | TGTGCCAGCAGCTTAGAAATAGGATTCAATCAGCCCCAGCATTTT | CASSLEIGFNQPQHF
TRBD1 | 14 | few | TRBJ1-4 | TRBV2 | TGTGCCAGCAGCTGGGACAGGGGGAGTGAAAAACTGTTTTTT | CASSWDRGSEKLFF
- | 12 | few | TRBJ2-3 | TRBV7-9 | TGTGCCAGCAGCGTTAGGACAGATACGCAGTATTTT | CASSVRTDTQYF